This T cell receptor (beta chain) appears in the sequencing data of a study of cytomegalovirus exposure and HLA in healthy donors. V gave up 6 bases and J gave up 2 bases, with 19 bases separating them. The V gene's germline CDR1 is SQVTM and CDR2 ANQGSEA. The CDR3 has 15 residues. PCR was performed using 60 Vbeta and 13 Jbeta primers. Profiled with immunoSEQ multiplex PCR; TCRdb holds only in-frame clones, not every one. In the table there are about 130,000 clones, about two thirds of which are singletons. V and J are TRBV29-1 and TRBJ2-5, with D possibly matching TRBD2 (6 bases). Sequenced sample: PBMCs. This clonotype originated in a human donor in good health. The CDR3 bases are TGCAGCGTGATTCTGGTAGCGGTTAGGCAAGAGACCCAGTACTTC. Residues: CSVILVAVRQETQYF.